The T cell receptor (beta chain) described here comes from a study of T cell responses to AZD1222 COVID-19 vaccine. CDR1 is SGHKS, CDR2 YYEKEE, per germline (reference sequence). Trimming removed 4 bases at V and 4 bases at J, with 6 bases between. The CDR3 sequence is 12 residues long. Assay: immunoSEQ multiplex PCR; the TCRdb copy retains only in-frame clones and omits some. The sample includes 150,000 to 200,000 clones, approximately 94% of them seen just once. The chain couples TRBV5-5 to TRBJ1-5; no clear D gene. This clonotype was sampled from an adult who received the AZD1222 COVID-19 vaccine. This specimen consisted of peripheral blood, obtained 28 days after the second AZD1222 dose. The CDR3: CASSQPNQPQHF. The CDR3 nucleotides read TGTGCCAGCAGCCAACCAAATCAGCCCCAGCATTTT.